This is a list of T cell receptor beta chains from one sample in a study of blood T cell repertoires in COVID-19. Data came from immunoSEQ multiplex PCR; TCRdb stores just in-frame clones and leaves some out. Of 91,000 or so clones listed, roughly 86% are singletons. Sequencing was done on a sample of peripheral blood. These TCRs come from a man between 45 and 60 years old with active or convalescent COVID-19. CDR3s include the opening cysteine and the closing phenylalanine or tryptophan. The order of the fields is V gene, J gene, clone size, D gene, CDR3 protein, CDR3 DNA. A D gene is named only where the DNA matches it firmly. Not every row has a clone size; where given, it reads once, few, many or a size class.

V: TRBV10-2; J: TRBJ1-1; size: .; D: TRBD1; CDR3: CASSGPTGADTEAFF; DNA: TGCGCCAGCAGCGGCCCCACAGGGGCAGACACTGAAGCTTTCTTT
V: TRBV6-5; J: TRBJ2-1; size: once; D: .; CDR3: CARWGGDTLRNEQFF; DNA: TGTGCCAGATGGGGCGGGGATACCCTTCGCAATGAGCAGTTCTTC
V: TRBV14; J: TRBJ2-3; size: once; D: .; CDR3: CASSQIGHADTQYF; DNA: TGTGCCAGCAGCCAAATCGGACATGCAGATACGCAGTATTTT
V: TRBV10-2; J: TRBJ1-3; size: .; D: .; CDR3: CASSESGGSGNTIYF; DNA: TGCGCCAGCAGTGAGTCGGGGGGCTCTGGAAACACCATATATTTT
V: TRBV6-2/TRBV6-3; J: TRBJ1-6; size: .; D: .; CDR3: CASSYPTDGIDSPLHF; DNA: TGTGCCAGCAGTTACCCGACTGATGGAATCGATTCACCCCTCCACTTT
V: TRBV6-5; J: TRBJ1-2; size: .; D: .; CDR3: CASSLNPGVYGYTF; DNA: TGTGCCAGCAGCCTTAACCCGGGGGTCTATGGCTACACCTTC
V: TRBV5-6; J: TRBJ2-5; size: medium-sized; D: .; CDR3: CASSLDLRGTQYF; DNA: TGTGCCAGCAGCTTAGATTTGCGGGGGACCCAGTACTTC
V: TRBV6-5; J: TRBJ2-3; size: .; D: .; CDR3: CASTNGGGKDTQYF; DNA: TGTGCCAGCACTAACGGAGGAGGGAAAGATACGCAGTATTTT
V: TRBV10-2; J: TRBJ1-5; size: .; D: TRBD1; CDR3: CASSEQGGSQPQHF; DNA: TGCGCCAGCAGTGAGCAGGGGGGAAGTCAGCCCCAGCATTTT
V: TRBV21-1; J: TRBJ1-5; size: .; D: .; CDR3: CASSIAGEGWNQPQHF; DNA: TGTGCCAGCAGCATTGCAGGGGAAGGTTGGAATCAGCCCCAGCATTTT
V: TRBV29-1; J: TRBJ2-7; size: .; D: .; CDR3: CSVYRVSGEQYF; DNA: TGCAGCGTGTACAGGGTATCGGGCGAGCAGTACTTC
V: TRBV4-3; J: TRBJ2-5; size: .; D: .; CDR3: CASSQDRGLGTQYF; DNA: TGCGCCAGCAGCCAAGATCGTGGGCTGGGGACCCAGTACTTC
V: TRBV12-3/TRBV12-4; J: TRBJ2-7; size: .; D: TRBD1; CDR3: CASGDSYEQYF; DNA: TGTGCCAGCGGGGACAGCTACGAGCAGTACTTC
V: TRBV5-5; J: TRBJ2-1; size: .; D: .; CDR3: CASSPPSGNEQFF; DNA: TGTGCCAGCAGCCCACCGTCGGGCAATGAGCAGTTCTTC
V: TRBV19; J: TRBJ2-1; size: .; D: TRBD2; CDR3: CASSIKGLSGGEQFF; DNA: TGTGCCAGTAGTATCAAGGGGCTGAGCGGGGGCGAGCAGTTCTTC
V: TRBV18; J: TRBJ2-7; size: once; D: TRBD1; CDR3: CASSPGMDREYEQYF; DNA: TGTGCCAGCTCACCTGGTATGGACAGGGAGTACGAGCAGTACTTC
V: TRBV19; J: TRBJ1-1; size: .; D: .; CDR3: CASSLGGATEAFF; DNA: TGTGCCAGTTCCTTGGGAGGGGCCACTGAAGCTTTCTTT
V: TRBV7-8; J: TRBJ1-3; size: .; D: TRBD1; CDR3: CASSLPPGQGSGNTIYF; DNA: TGTGCCAGCAGCTTGCCCCCGGGACAGGGCTCTGGAAACACCATATATTTT
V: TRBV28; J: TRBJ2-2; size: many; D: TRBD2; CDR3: CASRLGGDTGELFF; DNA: TGTGCCAGCAGGTTGGGGGGGGACACCGGGGAGCTGTTTTTT
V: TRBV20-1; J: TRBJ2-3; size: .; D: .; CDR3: CSASYSTTDTQYF; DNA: TGCAGTGCTAGTTACAGCACCACAGATACGCAGTATTTT
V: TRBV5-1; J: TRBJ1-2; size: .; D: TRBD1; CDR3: CASSSGQGDYGYTF; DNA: TGCGCCAGCAGCTCGGGACAGGGGGACTATGGCTACACCTTC
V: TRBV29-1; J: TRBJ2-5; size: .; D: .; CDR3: CSVEGPGAGTQYF; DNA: TGCAGCGTTGAAGGCCCAGGGGCGGGGACCCAGTACTTC
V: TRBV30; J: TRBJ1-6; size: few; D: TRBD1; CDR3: CAWSEGTGRNSPLHF; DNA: TGTGCCTGGAGTGAGGGGACAGGCCGTAATTCACCCCTCCACTTT
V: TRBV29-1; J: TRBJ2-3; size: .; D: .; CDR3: CSAGQPSTDTQYF; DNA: TGCAGCGCAGGACAGCCTAGCACAGATACGCAGTATTTT
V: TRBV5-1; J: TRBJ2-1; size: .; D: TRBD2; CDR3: CASSFRSGVDNEQFF; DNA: TGCGCCAGCAGCTTCCGTAGCGGGGTCGACAATGAGCAGTTCTTC
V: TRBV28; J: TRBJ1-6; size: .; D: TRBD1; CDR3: CASSSGTAHNSPLHF; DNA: TGTGCCAGCAGTTCGGGGACAGCCCATAATTCACCCCTCCACTTT
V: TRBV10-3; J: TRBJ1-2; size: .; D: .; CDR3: CASGSDDGYTF; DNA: TGTGCCAGCGGGTCAGACGATGGCTACACCTTC
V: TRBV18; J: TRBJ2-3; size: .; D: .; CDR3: CASSPPNPQGRDTQYF; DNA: TGTGCCAGCTCACCACCGAATCCACAGGGGAGGGATACGCAGTATTTT
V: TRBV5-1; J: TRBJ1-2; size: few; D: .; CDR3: CASSDNNYGYTF; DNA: TGCGCCAGCTCTGACAATAACTATGGCTACACCTTC
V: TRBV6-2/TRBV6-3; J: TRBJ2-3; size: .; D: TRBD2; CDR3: CASSGLAGYTDTQYF; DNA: TGTGCCAGCAGTGGACTAGCGGGGTACACAGATACGCAGTATTTT
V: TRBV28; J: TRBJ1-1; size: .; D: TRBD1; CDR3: CASSSDGTGRPEAFF; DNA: TGTGCCAGCAGCTCCGATGGGACAGGGAGGCCTGAAGCTTTCTTT
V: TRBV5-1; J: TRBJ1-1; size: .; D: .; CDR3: CASSQMEGNTEAFF; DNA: TGCGCCAGCAGCCAAATGGAGGGAAACACTGAAGCTTTCTTT
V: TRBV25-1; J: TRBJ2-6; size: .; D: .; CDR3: CASSIQGWVSGANVLTF; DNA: TGTGCCAGCAGTATACAGGGATGGGTATCTGGGGCCAACGTCCTGACTTTC
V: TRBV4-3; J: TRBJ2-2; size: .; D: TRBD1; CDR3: CASSQVGQGTGELFF; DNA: TGCGCCAGCAGCCAAGTGGGACAGGGCACCGGGGAGCTGTTTTTT
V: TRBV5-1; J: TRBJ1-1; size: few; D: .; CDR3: CASSASGTRGTEAFF; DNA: TGCGCCAGCAGCGCGTCCGGGACTCGGGGGACTGAAGCTTTCTTT
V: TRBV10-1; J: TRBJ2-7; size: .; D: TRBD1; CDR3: CASSVDRAGREQYF; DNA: TGCGCCAGCAGTGTTGACAGGGCAGGGCGCGAGCAGTACTTC
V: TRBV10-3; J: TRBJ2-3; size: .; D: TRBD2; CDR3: CAISEGLAGGITDTQYF; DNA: TGTGCCATCAGTGAGGGACTAGCGGGGGGGATCACAGATACGCAGTATTTT
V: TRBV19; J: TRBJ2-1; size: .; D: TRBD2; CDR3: CASSMASGGLNEQFF; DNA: TGTGCCAGTAGTATGGCCAGCGGGGGATTGAATGAGCAGTTCTTC
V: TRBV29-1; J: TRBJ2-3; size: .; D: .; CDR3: CSLRGSTDTQYF; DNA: TGCAGCTTACGAGGGAGCACAGATACGCAGTATTTT
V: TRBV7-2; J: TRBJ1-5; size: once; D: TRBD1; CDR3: CASSSRTGGLFGNQPQHF; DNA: TGTGCCAGCAGCTCCCGGACAGGGGGCCTTTTCGGCAATCAGCCCCAGCATTTT
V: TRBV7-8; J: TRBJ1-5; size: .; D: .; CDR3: CASSLAALQPQHF; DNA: TGTGCCAGCAGCTTAGCAGCGTTACAGCCCCAGCATTTT
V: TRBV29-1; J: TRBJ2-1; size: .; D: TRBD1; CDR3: CSVRDRYNEQFF; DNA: TGCAGCGTTCGGGACAGATACAATGAGCAGTTCTTC
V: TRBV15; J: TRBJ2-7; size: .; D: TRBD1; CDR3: CATSRDKGTGGVYEQYF; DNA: TGTGCCACCAGCAGAGATAAAGGGACAGGGGGCGTCTACGAGCAGTACTTC
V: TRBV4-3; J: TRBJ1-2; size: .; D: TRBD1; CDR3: CASSQAGGGSYGYTF; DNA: TGCGCCAGCAGCCAAGCAGGGGGCGGAAGCTATGGCTACACCTTC
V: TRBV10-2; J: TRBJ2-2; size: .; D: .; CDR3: CASSQRGGGGELFF; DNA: TGCGCCAGCAGTCAGAGAGGGGGTGGCGGGGAGCTGTTTTTT
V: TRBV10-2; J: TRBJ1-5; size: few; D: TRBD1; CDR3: CASSFGTGGNQPQHF; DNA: TGCGCCAGCAGTTTCGGGACAGGGGGCAATCAGCCCCAGCATTTT
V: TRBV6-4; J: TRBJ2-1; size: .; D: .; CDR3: CASSDSGVGEQFF; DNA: TGTGCCAGCAGTGACTCAGGGGTAGGTGAGCAGTTCTTC
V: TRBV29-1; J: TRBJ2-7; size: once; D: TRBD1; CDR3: CSVAQGTYEQYF; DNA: TGCAGCGTTGCACAGGGGACCTACGAGCAGTACTTC
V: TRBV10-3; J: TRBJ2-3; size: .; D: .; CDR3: CAARPGEPDTQYF; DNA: TGTGCCGCCAGGCCGGGGGAGCCAGATACGCAGTATTTT